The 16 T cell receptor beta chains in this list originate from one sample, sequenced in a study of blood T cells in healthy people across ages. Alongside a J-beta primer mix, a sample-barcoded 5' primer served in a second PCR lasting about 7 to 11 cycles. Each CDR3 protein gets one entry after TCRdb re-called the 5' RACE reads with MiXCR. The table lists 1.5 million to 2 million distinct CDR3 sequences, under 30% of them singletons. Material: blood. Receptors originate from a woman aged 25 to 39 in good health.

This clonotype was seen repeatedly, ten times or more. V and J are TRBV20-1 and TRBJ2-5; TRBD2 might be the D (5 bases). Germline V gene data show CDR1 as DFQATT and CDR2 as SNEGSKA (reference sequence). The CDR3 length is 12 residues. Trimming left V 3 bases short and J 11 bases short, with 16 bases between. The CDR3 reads CSASPLISGQYF. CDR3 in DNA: TGCAGTGCTAGCCCTTTAATCTCGGGGCAGTACTTC.

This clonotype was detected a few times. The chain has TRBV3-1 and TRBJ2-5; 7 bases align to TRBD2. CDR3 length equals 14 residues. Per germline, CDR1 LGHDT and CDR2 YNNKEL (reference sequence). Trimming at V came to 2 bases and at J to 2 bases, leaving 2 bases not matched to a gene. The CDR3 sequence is CASSQSGAQETQYF. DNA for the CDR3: TGTGCCAGCAGCCAAAGCGGGGCGCAAGAGACCCAGTACTTC.

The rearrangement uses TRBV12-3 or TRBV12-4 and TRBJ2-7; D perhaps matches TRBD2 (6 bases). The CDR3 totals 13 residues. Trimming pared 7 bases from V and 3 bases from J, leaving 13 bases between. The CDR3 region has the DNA TGTGCCAGCACCCGGGAGCCCTACTACGAGCAGTACTTC. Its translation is CASTREPYYEQYF.

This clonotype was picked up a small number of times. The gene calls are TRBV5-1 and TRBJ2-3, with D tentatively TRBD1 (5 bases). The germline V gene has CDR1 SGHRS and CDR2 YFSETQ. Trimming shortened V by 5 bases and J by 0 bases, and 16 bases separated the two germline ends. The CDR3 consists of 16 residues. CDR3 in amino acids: CASRSTGTFSTDTQYF. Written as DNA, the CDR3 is TGCGCCAGCAGGTCAACAGGTACCTTTAGCACAGATACGCAGTATTTT.

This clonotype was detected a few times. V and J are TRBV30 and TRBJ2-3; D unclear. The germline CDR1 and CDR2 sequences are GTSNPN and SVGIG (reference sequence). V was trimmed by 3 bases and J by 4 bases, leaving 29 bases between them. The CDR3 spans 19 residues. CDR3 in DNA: TGTGCCTGGAGCATAGGTACGGTGATAGTGTCGTCGAGATCAGATACGCAGTATTTT. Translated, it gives CAWSIGTVIVSSRSDTQYF.

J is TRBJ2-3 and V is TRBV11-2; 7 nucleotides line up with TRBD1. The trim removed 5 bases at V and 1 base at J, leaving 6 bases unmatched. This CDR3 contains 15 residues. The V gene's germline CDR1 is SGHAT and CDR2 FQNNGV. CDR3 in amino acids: CASSPNRGRTDTQYF. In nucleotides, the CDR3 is TGTGCCAGCAGCCCCAACAGGGGACGCACAGATACGCAGTATTTT. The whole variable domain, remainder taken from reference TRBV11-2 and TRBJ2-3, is EAGVAQSPRYKIIEKRQSVAFWCNPISGHATLYWYQQILGQGPKLLIQFQNNGVVDDSQLPKDRFSAERLKGVDSTLKIQPAKLEDSAVYLCASSPNRGRTDTQYFGPGTRLTVL.

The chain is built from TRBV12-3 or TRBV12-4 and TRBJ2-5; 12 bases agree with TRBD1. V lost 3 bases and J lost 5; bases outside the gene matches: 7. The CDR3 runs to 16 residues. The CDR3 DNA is TGTGCCAGCAGTTTGGCCGGGACAGGGGGCGTCGAGACCCAGTACTTC. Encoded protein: CASSLAGTGGVETQYF.

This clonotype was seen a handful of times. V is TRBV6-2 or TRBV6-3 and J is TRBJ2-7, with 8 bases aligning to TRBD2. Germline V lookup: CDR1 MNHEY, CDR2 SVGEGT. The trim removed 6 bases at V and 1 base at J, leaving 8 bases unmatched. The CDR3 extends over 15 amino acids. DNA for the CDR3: TGTGCCAGCAGAACCGCCGGGAGGGAGTCCTACGAGCAGTACTTC. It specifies CASRTAGRESYEQYF.

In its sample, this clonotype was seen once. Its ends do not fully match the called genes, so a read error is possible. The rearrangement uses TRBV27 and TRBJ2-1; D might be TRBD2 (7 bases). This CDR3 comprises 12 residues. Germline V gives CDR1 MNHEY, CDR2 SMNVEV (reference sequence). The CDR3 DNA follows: TGTGCCAACAGTTGGGCGGGGGCCGAGCAGTTCTTC. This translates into CANSWAGAEQFF.

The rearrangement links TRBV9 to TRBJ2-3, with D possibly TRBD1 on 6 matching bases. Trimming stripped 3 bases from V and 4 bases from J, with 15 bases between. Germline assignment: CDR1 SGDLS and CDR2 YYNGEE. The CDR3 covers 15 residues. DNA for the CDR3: TGTGCCAGCAGCGGGGACACCGCCACTTCAGATACGCAGTATTTT. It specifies CASSGDTATSDTQYF.

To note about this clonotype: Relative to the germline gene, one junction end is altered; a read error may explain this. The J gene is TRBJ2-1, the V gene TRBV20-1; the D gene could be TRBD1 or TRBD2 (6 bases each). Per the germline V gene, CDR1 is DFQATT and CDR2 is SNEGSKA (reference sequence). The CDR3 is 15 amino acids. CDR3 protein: CSATVGGKNYDEQFF. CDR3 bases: TGCAGTGCTACGGTAGGGGGGAAGAACTACGATGAGCAGTTCTTC.

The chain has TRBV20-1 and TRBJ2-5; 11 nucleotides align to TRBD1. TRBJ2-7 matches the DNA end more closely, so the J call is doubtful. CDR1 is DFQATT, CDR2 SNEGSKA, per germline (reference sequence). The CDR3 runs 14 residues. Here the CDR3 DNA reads TGCAGTGCCCCCCAGGGACAGGGGGCCTACGAGCAGTACTTC. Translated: CSAPQGQGAYEQYF.

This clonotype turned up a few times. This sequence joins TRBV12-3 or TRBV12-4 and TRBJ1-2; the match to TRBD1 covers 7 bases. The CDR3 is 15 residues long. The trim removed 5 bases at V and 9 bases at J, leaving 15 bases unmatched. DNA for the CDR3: TGTGCCAGCAGTCCAACCGGGGACAGCTCTGTTTGCTACACCTTC. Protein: CASSPTGDSSVCYTF.

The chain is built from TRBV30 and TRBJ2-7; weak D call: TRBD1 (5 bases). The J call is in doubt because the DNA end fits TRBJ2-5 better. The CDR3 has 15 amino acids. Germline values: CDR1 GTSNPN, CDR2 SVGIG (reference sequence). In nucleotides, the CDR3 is TGTGCCTGGAGTGTAAGTGACAGCACGGTGAGGACCCAGTACTTC. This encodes CAWSVSDSTVRTQYF.

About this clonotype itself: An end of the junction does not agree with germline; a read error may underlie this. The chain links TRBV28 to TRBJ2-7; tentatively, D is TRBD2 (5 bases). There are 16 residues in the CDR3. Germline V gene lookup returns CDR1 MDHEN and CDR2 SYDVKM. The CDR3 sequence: CASSFFRGSISEAQDF. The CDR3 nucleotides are TGTGCCAGCAGTTTTTTTCGGGGATCTATCAGTGAGGCGCAGGACTTC.

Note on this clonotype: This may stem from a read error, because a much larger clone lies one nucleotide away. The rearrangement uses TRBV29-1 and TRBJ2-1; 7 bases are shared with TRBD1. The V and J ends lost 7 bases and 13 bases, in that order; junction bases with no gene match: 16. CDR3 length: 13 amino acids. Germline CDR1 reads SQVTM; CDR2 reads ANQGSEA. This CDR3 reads CSARTGPAETQFF. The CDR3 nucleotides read TGCAGCGCCCGGACAGGCCCCGCAGAGACCCAGTTCTTC.